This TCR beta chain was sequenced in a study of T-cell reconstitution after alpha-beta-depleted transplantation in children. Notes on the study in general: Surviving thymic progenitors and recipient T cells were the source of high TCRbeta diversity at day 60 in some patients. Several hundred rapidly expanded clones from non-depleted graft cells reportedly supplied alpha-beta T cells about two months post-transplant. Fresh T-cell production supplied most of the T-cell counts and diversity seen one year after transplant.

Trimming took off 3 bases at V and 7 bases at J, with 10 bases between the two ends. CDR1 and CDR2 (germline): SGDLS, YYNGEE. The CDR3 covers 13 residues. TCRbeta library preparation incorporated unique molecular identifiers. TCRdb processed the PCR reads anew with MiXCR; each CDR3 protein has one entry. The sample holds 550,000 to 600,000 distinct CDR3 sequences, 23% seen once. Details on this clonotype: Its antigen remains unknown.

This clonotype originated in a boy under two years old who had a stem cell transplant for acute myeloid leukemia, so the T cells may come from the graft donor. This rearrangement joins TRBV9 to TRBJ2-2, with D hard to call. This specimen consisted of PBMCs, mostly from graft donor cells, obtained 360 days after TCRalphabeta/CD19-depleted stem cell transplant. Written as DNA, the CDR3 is TGTGCCAGCAGCGCCGTTCCCAGCGGGGAGCTGTTTTTT. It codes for CASSAVPSGELFF.